The present T cell receptor beta chain was sequenced within a study of blood T cell repertoires in COVID-19 (TCRdb year 2020). For the study in its entirety: Samples from collaborators originated in the United States, Italy and Spain and spanned both the acute and convalescent phases of COVID-19. A freely available public database, intended as a resource for researchers studying the immune response to SARS-CoV-2, is where the repertoires were released. Deeply sampled blood TCRbeta repertoires from subjects exposed to, actively infected with, or recovered from COVID-19 were included in the dataset. The prospective study material was composed of cDNA or gDNA derived from T cells, B-cell-depleted T cells, or PBMCs. A de-identified subject ID, COVID-19 status, age in years and sex were almost always included in the sample metadata. HLA class I and class II types, where available, came from metadata supplied by the sample provider rather than from assay-based typing. The samples were drawn from two sources: the first 160 participants of the ongoing ImmuneRACE study, and 950 to 1,500 subjects contributed by 6 global collaborators.

Regarding this clone: What antigen it recognizes has not been identified. No per-base quality is available; no much larger clone lies one base away.

TCRbeta CDR3 regions were amplified from genomic DNA by means of the immunoSEQ Assay, a bias-controlled multiplex PCR. For the original study's pipeline: The number of nucleated cells in each sample was estimated by amplification of reference gene primers within the assay. To quantify the absolute abundance of each unique TCRbeta CDR3 rearrangement, sequence reads were collapsed and filtered. For each sample, productive Simpson clonality was calculated as the square root of Simpson's diversity index over productive rearrangements. TCRdb retrieved this table from immuneACCESS and kept in-frame rearrangements only. Not all clones are present; in checked studies, unresolved V genes account for under half, and no reason is known for the remainder. From that table come the V and J calls and clone size; the DNA was used to work out D and trimming. The sample table records 130,000 or so clones; over 80% of these occur just once. Over 9.5% of the sample is in the top ten clones.

The investigation overall reported the following: How much clinical and demographic metadata was included differed by source and by participant, and the metadata was provided uncurated.

Collaborating institutions collected whole blood in K2EDTA tubes following their own protocols. For TCRbeta analysis, collaborators shipped samples as frozen whole blood, isolated PBMCs, or DNA extracted from either of those sample types. The sample comprised peripheral blood. This TCR was recovered from a man between 60 and 75 years old with active or convalescent COVID-19.

The DNA is as follows: TGTGCCAGCAGCGCCCCCACGGGGGTCGACGAGCAGTACTTC. Its translation reads: CASSAPTGVDEQYF. This receptor chain uses TRBV7-8 and TRBJ2-7; TRBD2 could be the D gene, as 6 bases match. CDR1 and CDR2 were assigned from the germline V gene as SGHVS and FQNEAQ. Spanning cysteine to phenylalanine, the CDR3 consists of 14 amino acids. The kept DNA is CDR3 alone, 42 bases in frame from the first base. Deletion took 5 bases off V and 5 bases off J, with a span of 16 bases between the germline ends.